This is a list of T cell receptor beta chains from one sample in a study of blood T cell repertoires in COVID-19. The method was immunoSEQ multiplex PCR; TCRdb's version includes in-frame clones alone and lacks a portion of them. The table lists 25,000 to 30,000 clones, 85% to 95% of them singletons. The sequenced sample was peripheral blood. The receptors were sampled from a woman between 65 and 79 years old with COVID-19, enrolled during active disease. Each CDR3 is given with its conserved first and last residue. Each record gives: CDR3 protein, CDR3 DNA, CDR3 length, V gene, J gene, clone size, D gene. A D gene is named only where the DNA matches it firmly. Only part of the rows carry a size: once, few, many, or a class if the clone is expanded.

CDR3aa: CASSKERVEGYTF
CDR3nt: TGTGCCAGCAGCAAGGAGCGGGTGGAAGGCTACACCTTC
len: 13
v_gene: TRBV12-3/TRBV12-4
j_gene: TRBJ1-2
abundance: -
d_gene: -

CDR3aa: CASSVVGAAGTEAFF
CDR3nt: TGTGCCAGCAGCGTAGTAGGGGCGGCAGGCACTGAAGCTTTCTTT
len: 15
v_gene: TRBV9
j_gene: TRBJ1-1
abundance: -
d_gene: -

CDR3aa: CAWQTGKNTEAFF
CDR3nt: TGTGCCTGGCAGACAGGGAAGAACACTGAAGCTTTCTTT
len: 13
v_gene: TRBV30
j_gene: TRBJ1-1
abundance: -
d_gene: TRBD1

CDR3aa: CAWSVGDTEAFF
CDR3nt: TGTGCCTGGAGTGTGGGAGACACTGAAGCTTTCTTT
len: 12
v_gene: TRBV30
j_gene: TRBJ1-1
abundance: -
d_gene: -

CDR3aa: CASGLNSYEQYF
CDR3nt: TGTGCTAGTGGTTTGAACAGCTACGAGCAGTACTTC
len: 12
v_gene: TRBV12-5
j_gene: TRBJ2-7
abundance: -
d_gene: -

CDR3aa: CSVEAIGRRNPDTQYF
CDR3nt: TGCAGCGTTGAAGCAATTGGGAGGCGGAACCCCGATACGCAGTATTTT
len: 16
v_gene: TRBV29-1
j_gene: TRBJ2-3
abundance: -
d_gene: -

CDR3aa: CASSQQTGGQPQHF
CDR3nt: TGTGCCAGCAGCCAACAGACGGGGGGTCAGCCCCAGCATTTT
len: 14
v_gene: TRBV3-1/TRBV3-2
j_gene: TRBJ1-5
abundance: -
d_gene: -

CDR3aa: CASSFKGGGELFF
CDR3nt: TGTGCCAGCAGTTTTAAAGGAGGCGGGGAGCTGTTTTTT
len: 13
v_gene: TRBV6-5
j_gene: TRBJ2-2
abundance: -
d_gene: -

CDR3aa: CASSELLAGVTGELFF
CDR3nt: TGTGCCAGCAGTGAACTCCTAGCGGGAGTTACCGGGGAGCTGTTTTTT
len: 16
v_gene: TRBV2
j_gene: TRBJ2-2
abundance: once
d_gene: TRBD2

CDR3aa: CASSFGEDTEAFF
CDR3nt: TGTGCCAGCAGCTTCGGGGAGGACACTGAAGCTTTCTTT
len: 13
v_gene: TRBV5-4
j_gene: TRBJ1-1
abundance: -
d_gene: -